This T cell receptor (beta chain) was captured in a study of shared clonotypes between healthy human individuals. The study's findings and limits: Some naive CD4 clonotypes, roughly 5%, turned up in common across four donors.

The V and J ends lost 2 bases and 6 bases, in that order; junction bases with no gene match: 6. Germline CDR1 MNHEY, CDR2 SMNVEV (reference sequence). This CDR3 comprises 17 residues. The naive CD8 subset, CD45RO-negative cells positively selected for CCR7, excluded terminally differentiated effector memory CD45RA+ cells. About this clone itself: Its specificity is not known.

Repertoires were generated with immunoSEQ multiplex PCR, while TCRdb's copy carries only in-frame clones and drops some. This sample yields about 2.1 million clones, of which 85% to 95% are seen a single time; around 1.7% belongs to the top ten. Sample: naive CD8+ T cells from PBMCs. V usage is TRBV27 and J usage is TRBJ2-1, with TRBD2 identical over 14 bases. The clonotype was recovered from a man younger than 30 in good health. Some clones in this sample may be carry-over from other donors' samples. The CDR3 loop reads CASSLRTSGRYVNEQFF. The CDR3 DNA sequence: TGTGCCAGCAGTTTACGGACTAGCGGGAGGTATGTCAATGAGCAGTTCTTC.